A single sample is the source of the 18 T cell receptor beta chains below, sequenced in a study of preoperative IRX-2 immunotherapy in early breast cancer. TCRdb's table, derived via immunoSEQ multiplex PCR, lists solely in-frame clones and lacks some. The sample has approximately 100,000 clones; roughly 88% are singletons. The sample's treatment: preoperative locoregional IRX-2 cytokine immunotherapy. Sample: tumor tissue, taken after IRX-2 immunotherapy. All receptors derive from a human donor with breast cancer.

The chain links TRBV19 to TRBJ2-7; the D is unclear. The CDR3 length is 15 residues. Looked up from germline, CDR1 is LNHDA and CDR2 is SQIVND (reference sequence). The ends were cut back, 5 bases at V and 0 bases at J, with 14 bases in the middle. The CDR3 sequence: CASSSTDPSSYEQYF. In nucleotides, the CDR3 is TGTGCCAGTAGTTCGACCGACCCGAGCTCCTACGAGCAGTACTTC.

This clone has a handful of counts. The rearrangement joins TRBV29-1 to TRBJ2-7; TRBD2 is a possible D gene (6 bases). V was shortened by 6 bases and J by 6 bases, with 18 bases between the two germline ends. There are 13 residues in the CDR3. Germline V gene data show CDR1 as SQVTM and CDR2 as ANQGSEA. The CDR3 DNA sequence: TGCAGCGTGATACGGGGCGGAGGGTCCGAGCAGTACTTC. Translated: CSVIRGGGSEQYF.

The V gene is TRBV11-3, the J gene TRBJ2-1; 15 bases align to TRBD2. Looked up from germline, CDR1 is SGHNT and CDR2 is YENEEA. V trimming: 4 bases; J trimming: 9 bases; junction bases outside the gene matches: 10. CDR3 size: 17 residues. In nucleotides, the CDR3 is TGTGCCAGCAGCTCTCGGACTAGCGGGAGGGCAGTAGGTGAGCAGTTCTTC. Protein sequence: CASSSRTSGRAVGEQFF.

This sequence joins TRBV5-1 and TRBJ2-1; 11 bases agree with TRBD2. Germline V gene lookup returns CDR1 SGHRS and CDR2 YFSETQ. The CDR3 has 18 amino acids. The V segment lost 0 bases and the J segment 7 bases; nucleotides outside the gene matches: 12. The DNA for the CDR3 is TGCGCCAGCAGCTTGGATAGGCTAGCGGGGGGCAGAGGGAATGAGCAGTTCTTC. As protein: CASSLDRLAGGRGNEQFF. The full variable domain, with the rest looked up from reference TRBV5-1 and TRBJ2-1, is KAGVTQTPRYLIKTRGQQVTLSCSPISGHRSVSWYQQTPGQGLQFLFEYFSETQRNKGNFPGRFSGRQFSNSRSEMNVSTLELGDSALYLCASSLDRLAGGRGNEQFFGPGTRLTVL.

The CDR3 here is CASSDNGGEVKNIQYF. The CDR3 bases are TGTGCCAGCAGTGATAACGGGGGGGAGGTCAAAAACATTCAGTACTTC. This chain uses TRBV6-8 with TRBJ2-4, with 8 positions matching TRBD2. The V gene's germline CDR1 is MNHGY and CDR2 SAAAGT. Trimming at V came to 5 bases and at J to 3 bases, leaving 9 bases not matched to a gene. The CDR3 runs to 16 residues.

Points on this clone: The junction differs from germline at one of its ends, possibly a read error. J is TRBJ2-7 and V is TRBV5-1; maybe TRBD2 (7 bases). The CDR3 is 14 amino acids. Germline-derived CDR1 and CDR2 are SGHRS and YFSETQ. CDR3 sequence (DNA): TGCGCCAGCAGCTTGGAGGGGGGGTCCTCCGAGCAGTACTTC. This encodes CASSLEGGSSEQYF. Using reference TRBV5-1 and TRBJ2-7 for the parts outside the CDR3, the full variable domain is KAGVTQTPRYLIKTRGQQVTLSCSPISGHRSVSWYQQTPGQGLQFLFEYFSETQRNKGNFPGRFSGRQFSNSRSEMNVSTLELGDSALYLCASSLEGGSSEQYFGPGTRLTVT.

The chain joins TRBV6-8 to TRBJ2-5; the D gene is possibly TRBD1 (6 bases). Germline CDR1 is MNHGY and CDR2 is SAAAGT. This CDR3 comprises 13 residues. V was cut by 4 bases and J by 3 bases, with 9 bases left in between. The CDR3 DNA reads as TGTGCCAGCAGTTTGGACAGAAAAGAGACCCAGTACTTC. This gives the protein CASSLDRKETQYF.

The V and J genes are TRBV5-1 and TRBJ1-2, with 7 bases matching TRBD1. The CDR3 loop spans 15 amino acids. Germline V lookup: CDR1 SGHRS, CDR2 YFSETQ. With 2 bases clipped from V and 1 base from J, the junction kept 5 bases outside the gene matches. CDR3 in DNA: TGCGCCAGCAGCTTTGACAGGGCTCATAACTATGGCTACACCTTC. Translating it yields CASSFDRAHNYGYTF.

V is TRBV5-1 and J is TRBJ2-5; 11 positions agree with TRBD2. Unmatched junction bases numbered 12, after V lost 1 base and J lost 4 bases. CDR1 SGHRS and CDR2 YFSETQ come from the germline V gene. The CDR3 contains 18 residues. CDR3 sequence: CASSLMVSGRASGETQYF. CDR3 DNA: TGCGCCAGCAGCTTGATGGTTAGCGGGAGGGCGAGTGGAGAGACCCAGTACTTC.

The chain is built from TRBV6-8 and TRBJ2-7; TRBD2 matches at 10 bases. Germline assignment: CDR1 MNHGY and CDR2 SAAAGT. V lost 10 bases to trimming and J lost 5 bases; unmatched junction nucleotides: 5. The CDR3 totals 12 residues. The CDR3 nucleotides read TGTGCCATCAGGGGGACTAGCGACGAGCAGTACTTC. This sequence encodes CAIRGTSDEQYF.

Only one count was recorded for this clone. The J gene is TRBJ2-6, the V gene TRBV29-1; possible D gene TRBD2, 6 bases. Trimming took off 0 bases at V and 2 bases at J, with 11 bases between the two ends. The CDR3 totals 16 residues. CDR1 SQVTM and CDR2 ANQGSEA come from the germline V gene. This CDR3 is CSVEDHGGTGANVLTF. Written as DNA, the CDR3 is TGCAGCGTTGAAGATCATGGGGGGACTGGGGCCAACGTCCTGACTTTC.

The chain couples TRBV7-7 to TRBJ2-1, with D hard to call. V gave up 6 bases and J gave up 1 base, with 16 bases separating them. Germline CDR1 reads SSHAT; CDR2 reads FNYEAQ (reference sequence). The CDR3 sequence is 16 residues long. In DNA form, the CDR3 reads TGTGCCAGCAGGGAAGAACCTACAACATCCTACAATGAGCAGTTCTTC. Protein product: CASREEPTTSYNEQFF.

This chain uses TRBV18 with TRBJ2-7; D call uncertain. This CDR3 is 13 amino acids long. Per germline, CDR1 KGHSH and CDR2 LQKENI. Deletions cut 6 bases from V and 5 bases from J, with 14 bases between. The CDR3 is CASSPNPADEQYF. DNA for the CDR3: TGTGCCAGCTCCCCAAACCCGGCGGACGAGCAGTACTTC.

A remark on this clone: A read error may produce the germline difference seen at one junction end. This chain connects TRBV5-1 to TRBJ1-6; the match to TRBD1 covers 9 bases. This CDR3 spans 15 amino acids. Germline V gene sequence: CDR1 SGHRS, CDR2 YFSETQ. Here the CDR3 DNA reads TGCGCTAGCAGCTCGGGGGACAGGGAGAATTCACCCCTCCACTTT. Its translation is CASSSGDRENSPLHF.

This clone is a singleton in its sample. The genes are TRBV7-7 and TRBJ2-5; D is possibly TRBD1 (5 bases). There are 15 residues in the CDR3. V lost 5 bases and J lost 0, with 13 bases in between. Germline V gene lookup returns CDR1 SSHAT and CDR2 FNYEAQ (reference sequence). The CDR3 protein is CASSPRQRYQETQYF. CDR3 sequence (DNA): TGTGCCAGCAGCCCCAGACAGAGGTACCAAGAGACCCAGTACTTC.

The chain recombines TRBV6-8 with TRBJ1-5; D is undetermined. The CDR3 length is 17 residues. Trimming pared 7 bases from V and 3 bases from J, leaving 22 bases between. Per the germline V gene, CDR1 is MNHGY and CDR2 is SAAAGT. CDR3 nucleotides: TGTGCCAGCACCCCAGTTTCATCGGCCCGGAACAATCAGCCCCAGCATTTT. Translation gives CASTPVSSARNNQPQHF.

A remark on this clone: The junction does not match germline at one end; this may be a read error. The chain recombines TRBV7-7 with TRBJ2-1; 13 bases line up with TRBD2. The CDR3 sequence is 15 residues long. Looked up from germline, CDR1 is SSHAT and CDR2 is FNYEAQ (reference sequence). CDR3 DNA sequence: TGTGCCAGAAGCTTGGTGGGACTAGCGGGGATCGAGCAGTTCTTC. The encoded protein is CARSLVGLAGIEQFF.

The rearrangement links TRBV11-3 to TRBJ1-4; TRBD1 matches 7 bases. Germline loops: CDR1 SGHNT, CDR2 YENEEA. The CDR3 spans 14 residues. V was pared by 5 bases and J by 8 bases, with 8 bases of the junction left unmatched. The CDR3 DNA sequence: TGTGCCAGCAGCGCTAGGGGGCTTGGGGAAAAACTGTTTTTT. Amino acid sequence: CASSARGLGEKLFF.